This T cell receptor (beta chain) emerged from a study of regulatory T cells in long-lasting Graves disease (dated by TCRdb to the early 2020s). Concerning the study at large: Antithyroid drugs had been taken for less than 3 months by newly diagnosed Graves' disease patients. The study was conducted in China and was registered as a clinical trial. This study used TCR sequencing and RNA sequencing of peripheral blood to compare persistent Graves' disease patients against newly diagnosed Graves' disease patients. TCR sequencing covered about 13 persistent and 20 newly diagnosed Graves' disease patients, some 33 samples in total.

In light of the paper, this sample's time point label describes: newly diagnosed GD, antithyroid drugs for less than 3 months. RNA was extracted from PBMCs in TRIzol for both TCR sequencing and RNA sequencing. The diagnosis of Graves' disease was made according to American Thyroid Association guidelines. Patients for the study were recruited at an endocrinology department in Xi'an, China. Each patient gave roughly 10 milliliters of peripheral blood, collected in an EDTA anticoagulant tube. Ficoll Paque Plus density gradient separation was used to isolate PBMCs, and no further T cell sorting was done. RNA quality was checked with an Agilent 2100 Bioanalyzer and agarose gel, and concentration with a NanoDrop 2000. Looking up the germline V gene yields CDR1 MDHEN and CDR2 SYDVKM. The CDR3 sequence holds 18 residues, the cysteine and phenylalanine included. Only the CDR3 part of the read is kept: 54 bases, read in frame from the first base. A distance of 18 bases separates the germline ends of V and J, which lose 3 bases and 0 bases respectively.

Libraries were built with multiplex PCR. TCRdb lists the instrument as Illumina HiSeq 4000. CDR3 regions were amplified by Arm-PCR with iRepertoire HTBI primers to construct TCR beta libraries. Before sequencing, the PCR products underwent gel purification. Per the source publication's procedure: Gene usage analysis of CDR3 amino acid clonotypes relied on the roughly 64 TRBV and more than twelve TRBJ segments identified across samples. COPE and FqMerger were used to merge the filtered high-quality paired reads into contigs. BLAST was used to align contigs to IMGT TRBV, TRBD and TRBJ reference genes, with CDR3 defined following IMGT. Highly expanded clones were defined as clonotypes with a frequency above 0.1%. Repertoire diversity was measured by Shannon entropy, and V-J evenness by the Gini coefficient. A clonotype was considered public if more than one individual shared it. TCRdb reprocessing: public reads trimmed at Q25 with fastp, clones called with MiXCR, in-frame beta chains kept. Each CDR3 protein gets just one entry, which takes the most common genes and DNA from the rows behind it. These V and J calls derive from TCRdb rather than the authors' analysis. The sample table records roughly 420,000 distinct CDR3 sequences; about 17% of these occur just once. The top ten hold about 23% of the sample.

The research as a whole found: TRBV28, TRBJ1-2 and TRBJ2-5 were preferentially used in persistent disease, while TRBV20-1 and TRBJ2-1 were favored in newly diagnosed disease. Because the primary lesion, thyroid tissue, could not be accessed, the study looked at peripheral blood alone. The small sample size was acknowledged by the authors as a limitation that may reduce accuracy. Lower TCR Shannon entropy and fewer highly expanded clones were observed in persistent Graves' disease patients than in newly diagnosed patients, which suggested clonal expansion. Sequencing and analysis were restricted to the TCR beta chain. Persistent patients shared more public clonotypes among themselves (around 2,500) than newly diagnosed patients did (nearly 1,000).

In its sample, this clonotype was seen many times. Its binding antigen is unknown. No base-level quality is on record; no much larger clone is a single base apart. The sample was also reused in another study, on T cells in Graves' hyperthyroidism and ophthalmopathy. As the second study states: Stable Graves' hyperthyroidism was defined as the absence of progression to ophthalmopathy over 18 months of follow-up. Hyperthyroidism patients were newly diagnosed, with disease duration under 2 months, and aged 18 to 65 years. Any patient with an uncontrolled infection, another autoimmune disease, pregnancy or lactation was excluded. Clinical symptoms, serum thyroxine and TRAb, thyroid ultrasound, and orbital computed tomography formed the basis for the diagnoses. The TCR CDR3 was subjected to a first round of RT-PCR using the HTBI primer set and the Qiagen OneStep RT-PCR kit. Most expanded thyroid clonotypes (frequency above 0.001) were also detected in blood, suggesting blood repertoires may reflect thyroid immune responses. In cross-validation, a model built on a 13 V-J signature told ophthalmopathy apart from stable hyperthyroidism with 87.88% sensitivity and roughly 81% specificity, and in testing the same model reached 80%/75%. In validation, the model predicted progression to ophthalmopathy with 55% to 71% sensitivity and approximately 78% specificity, a median of 6.5 months before onset. TCR V-J signatures able to tell the groups apart were searched for in a discovery cohort of 95 or so patients, of whom around 43 had Graves' ophthalmopathy and 57 had stable Graves' hyperthyroidism. Prospective prediction of ophthalmopathy was tested in an independent validation cohort of fewer than 20 hyperthyroidism patients and some 17 patients who later progressed to ophthalmopathy. The approximately 95 discovery patients were divided at random into training and test sets in a 7:3 ratio. The study also compared thyroid tissue and blood T-cell repertoires from several Graves' hyperthyroidism patients. Following sampling, methimazole starting at 30 mg daily was given to hyperthyroidism patients, and high-dose intravenous methylprednisolone was given to ophthalmopathy patients. Libraries were constructed in a second round of multiplex PCR, after which size selection and purification were carried out. Libraries were sequenced paired-end with 100 bp reads on an Illumina HiSeq2000. Raw data were processed with SOAPnuke, discarding reads with adapters, uncalled bases, mean Phred below 15, or no exact constant-primer or identifier match. COPE v1.2.5 was used to merge high-quality paired reads, and clonotypes were defined as unique nucleotide sequences. Clonotypes were aligned to IMGT TRBV, TRBD and TRBJ reference segments using MiTCR v1.1. The analysis included only V-J combinations with a frequency above 0.0001, which together covered around 99% of the repertoires. The TCS score was defined as F50 (clonal expansion) divided by E x V (chaos), with BLOSUM62-based TCRdist calculated between CDR3 peptides within each V-J. Welch's t-statistics and random forest reduced 450 to 600 V-J features to some 14, which were used in a naive Bayes classifier (R e1071). Sample size was not statistically predetermined, and investigators were not blinded to group allocation. TCR Vbeta CDR3 sequencing of 120 to 150 peripheral blood samples (more than 40 ophthalmopathy, some 75 hyperthyroidism and some 17 progressor patients) is reported in the paper.

The chain couples TRBV28 to TRBJ1-5; no D segment can be confidently identified. The TCR sequence derives from a woman aged 18-29 years with Graves disease. Donor details come from another sample of the same person, matched by shared clones. The input for sequencing was peripheral blood mononuclear cells (PBMCs), taken at new diagnosis, from a patient treated with antithyroid drugs. At the DNA level, the sequence is TGTGCCAGCAGTTTGATAGAGGGAGGAACATATAGCAATCAGCCCCAGCATTTT. It encodes CASSLIEGGTYSNQPQHF.